One and the same sample provided the 15 T cell receptor beta chains below, sequenced in a study of vaccination effects on CD4 cells after COVID-19. Under the ViraFEST assay, PBMC were stimulated with viral peptide pools so that antigen-specific CD4+ T cells expanded. Sequencing was performed afterwards. When less than 11 days of culture had elapsed, CD4+ T cells were isolated. Two doses of either BNT162b2 or mRNA-1273 were given to each participant. Measured with immunoSEQ multiplex PCR; TCRdb has only the in-frame clones, and not every one. Of tens of thousands of clones listed, roughly 80% are singletons. These receptors' antigens are unknown. The material was CD4+ T cells from PBMCs cultured with SARS-CoV-2 spike peptides, obtained after COVID-19 vaccination. The receptor set was obtained from a human donor who received a COVID-19 vaccine. Some clones in this sample may be carry-over from other donors' samples.

The rearrangement uses TRBV6-5 and TRBJ1-5; TRBD1 is a possible D gene (5 bases). The germline V gene has CDR1 MNHEY and CDR2 SVGAGI. This CDR3 spans 15 amino acids. V was pared by 8 bases and J by 5 bases, with 19 bases between. The CDR3 coding sequence is TGTGCCAGCCATGCCTACGTTACAGGCGATCAGCCCCAGCATTTT. Translated: CASHAYVTGDQPQHF.

This clone has only a few counts. CDR3 nucleotides: TGTGCCAGCAGCCAAGATGGGGTGGATTATAGCAATCAGCCCCAGCATTTT. Translation gives CASSQDGVDYSNQPQHF. The V call is TRBV4-2, the J call TRBJ1-5; D gene unclear. The germline V gene has CDR1 LGHNA and CDR2 YNFKEQ. Trimming cost V 0 bases and J 0 bases, with 12 bases left between them. This CDR3 contains 17 residues.

The chain couples TRBV6-6 to TRBJ2-2, with 8 bases identical to TRBD2. The CDR3 is 13 amino acids. With 4 bases clipped from V and 8 bases from J, the junction kept 3 bases outside the gene matches. Germline CDR1 MNHNY, CDR2 SVGAGI (reference sequence). The CDR3 is CASSSSSGGELFF. CDR3 nucleotide sequence: TGTGCCAGCAGTTCTTCTAGCGGGGGGGAGCTGTTTTTT.

This chain links TRBV19 with TRBJ1-1; 10 bases line up with TRBD1. CDR3 size: 15 residues. Germline assignment: CDR1 LNHDA and CDR2 SQIVND (reference sequence). J lost 4 bases, V lost 6 bases, and 8 bases had no gene match. In DNA, the CDR3 is TGTGCCAGTAGAGTGGGGGACAGGGGTATCACTGAAGCTTTCTTT. This gives the protein CASRVGDRGITEAFF.

J is TRBJ1-2 and V is TRBV9, with a tentative D call TRBD1 (5 bases). The CDR3 runs 13 residues. Germline V gives CDR1 SGDLS, CDR2 YYNGEE. Trimming stripped 4 bases from V and 2 bases from J, with 9 bases between. The CDR3 DNA sequence: TGTGCCAGCAGCAGCCAGGGAAACTATGGCTACACCTTC. It encodes CASSSQGNYGYTF.

The chain recombines TRBV28 with TRBJ1-3; TRBD1 matches at 9 bases. The CDR3 runs to 14 residues. Unmatched junction bases numbered 5, after V lost 8 bases and J lost 3 bases. Germline V lookup: CDR1 MDHEN, CDR2 SYDVKM. The CDR3 DNA sequence: TGTGCCAGCGAAACAGGGGGCAGTGGAAACACCATATATTTT. Its translation is CASETGGSGNTIYF. The full variable domain, with the rest looked up from reference TRBV28 and TRBJ1-3, is DVKVTQSSRYLVKRTGEKVFLECVQDMDHENMFWYRQDPGLGLRLIYFSYDVKMKEKGDIPEGYSVSREKKERFSLILESASTNQTSMYLCASETGGSGNTIYFGEGSWLTVV.

This rearrangement joins TRBV5-6 to TRBJ1-6, with D uncertain. Germline V lookup: CDR1 SGHDT, CDR2 YYEEEE. V dropped 0 bases and J dropped 10 bases, with 5 bases sitting between them. There are 12 residues in the CDR3. CDR3 nucleotide sequence: TGTGCCAGCAGCTTGGCTAGGTCACCCCTCCACTTT. This codes for CASSLARSPLHF.

The chain couples TRBV7-9 to TRBJ1-5; D is uncertain. Per the germline V gene, CDR1 is SEHNR and CDR2 is FQNEAQ (reference sequence). Trimming pared 5 bases from V and 4 bases from J, leaving 15 bases between. This CDR3 comprises 15 residues. CDR3 bases: TGTGCCAGCAGCCTGTACACGGGAGCAAATCAGCCCCAGCATTTT. Its protein is CASSLYTGANQPQHF.

In its sample, this clone ranks as medium-sized (0.01 to 0.1%). The CDR3 DNA reads as TGTGCCAGCAGTCGAAGGGGGGATGTGGCCAAAAACATTCAGTACTTC. This translates into CASSRRGDVAKNIQYF. The chain recombines TRBV27 with TRBJ2-4; D is possibly TRBD1 or TRBD2 (6 bases each). The V gene's germline CDR1 is MNHEY and CDR2 SMNVEV (reference sequence). With 5 bases removed from V and 1 base from J, the gap between germline ends came to 15 bases. There are 16 residues in the CDR3.

The V call is TRBV5-1, the J call TRBJ2-7; unclear D gene. Germline V gene lookup returns CDR1 SGHRS and CDR2 YFSETQ. V dropped 0 bases and J dropped 3 bases, with 7 bases sitting between them. This CDR3 has 13 residues. The CDR3 region has the DNA TGCGCCAGCAGCTTGGGACCCCTCTACGAGCAGTACGTC. It encodes CASSLGPLYEQYV.

The chain recombines TRBV19 with TRBJ2-1; 16 bases are shared with TRBD2. V lost 6 bases and J lost 11; bases outside the gene matches: 13. The CDR3 loop spans 17 amino acids. Looked up from germline, CDR1 is LNHDA and CDR2 is SQIVND (reference sequence). Here the CDR3 DNA reads TGTGCCAGTAGCCCTGCCGGGACTAGCGGGGGGGCTACCAAGCAGTTCTTC. Residues: CASSPAGTSGGATKQFF. The full variable domain, with the rest looked up from reference TRBV19 and TRBJ2-1, is DGGITQSPKYLFRKEGQNVTLSCEQNLNHDAMYWYRQDPGQGLRLIYYSQIVNDFQKGDIAEGYSVSREKKESFPLTVTSAQKNPTAFYLCASSPAGTSGGATKQFFGPGTRLTVL.

This chain joins TRBV9 and TRBJ1-4; D perhaps matches TRBD1 (5 bases). Germline V gives CDR1 SGDLS, CDR2 YYNGEE. CDR3 size: 14 residues. V lost 4 bases and J 5 bases, leaving 12 bases between the germline ends. CDR3 sequence: CASSPFGGNEKLFF. In DNA form, the CDR3 reads TGTGCCAGCAGCCCCTTCGGGGGAAATGAAAAACTGTTTTTT.

The chain carries TRBV6-6 and TRBJ1-5; D remains ambiguous. CDR1 MNHNY and CDR2 SVGAGI come from the germline V gene (reference sequence). V dropped 3 bases and J dropped 6 bases, with 15 bases sitting between them. CDR3 length: 15 amino acids. The CDR3 here is CASSYGGSIGQPQHF. Written as DNA, the CDR3 is TGTGCCAGCAGTTATGGAGGAAGCATCGGTCAGCCCCAGCATTTT.

The rearrangement uses TRBV6-5 and TRBJ2-3; 11 nucleotides match TRBD1. The germline V gene encodes CDR1 MNHEY and CDR2 SVGAGI. The CDR3 totals 16 residues. The ends lost 2 bases at V and 4 bases at J; junction bases unmatched: 5. The CDR3 DNA reads as TGTGCCAGCAGTTACCTCGGACAGGGGGCAGCAGATACGCAGTATTTT. Translated: CASSYLGQGAADTQYF.

The CDR3 region has the DNA TGTGCCAGCACTGGACTGATGAACACTGAAGCTTTCTTT. Its translation is CASTGLMNTEAFF. This sequence joins TRBV28 and TRBJ1-1; D remains unclear. The length of the CDR3 is 13 residues. Trimming shortened V by 7 bases and J by 0 bases, and 9 bases separated the two germline ends. CDR1 is MDHEN, CDR2 SYDVKM, per germline.